This T cell receptor (beta chain) was sequenced during a study of T cells in pancreatic ductal adenocarcinoma. Method: immunoSEQ multiplex PCR; TCRdb's copy keeps in-frame clones and lacks some. The sample shows about 9,000 clones, over 85% of them seen only once. Selected pancreatic ductal adenocarcinoma patients had undergone surgery without neoadjuvant therapy. The V segment lost 2 bases and the J segment 6 bases; nucleotides outside the gene matches: 2. The length of the CDR3 is 15 residues. Germline values: CDR1 MNHNS, CDR2 SASEGT. The sequenced sample was PBMCs. The clonotype was recovered from a human donor with pancreatic ductal adenocarcinoma. The rearrangement uses TRBV6-1 and TRBJ2-2; 11 bases are a match to TRBD1. The CDR3 bases are TGTGCCAGCAGTGAACCGGGACAGGGGGCCGGGGAGCTGTTTTTT. Translated, it gives CASSEPGQGAGELFF.